This T cell receptor beta chain is from a study of shared clonotypes between healthy human individuals. On the study more broadly: Each donor had three CD4 naive, three CD4 memory, two CD8 naive and one CD8 memory plate.

Trimming left V 1 base short and J 0 bases short, with 10 bases between. The germline V gene has CDR1 MGHRA and CDR2 YSYEKL. This CDR3 is built from 16 residues. When replicate PCRs were run on sorted subsets, they used around 200 ng DNA, some 33,000 T cell genomes. TCRdb's table, derived via immunoSEQ multiplex PCR, lists solely in-frame clones and lacks some. The profile covers roughly 2.4 million clones, with approximately 95% appearing a single time and approximately 0.13% taken by the ten largest. The donors, healthy adults who were HIV-negative, had experienced no recent acute infections or vaccinations.

This TCR came from a man between 18 and 29 years old in good health. The sample comprised naive CD4+ T cells sorted from blood. The subset: CD45RA+ positively selected. V gene TRBV4-1 combines with J gene TRBJ1-3; D is undetermined. CDR3 DNA: TGCGCCAGCAGCCAAGGCAGCCTTTTCTCTGGAAACACCATATATTTT. Its protein product is CASSQGSLFSGNTIYF.